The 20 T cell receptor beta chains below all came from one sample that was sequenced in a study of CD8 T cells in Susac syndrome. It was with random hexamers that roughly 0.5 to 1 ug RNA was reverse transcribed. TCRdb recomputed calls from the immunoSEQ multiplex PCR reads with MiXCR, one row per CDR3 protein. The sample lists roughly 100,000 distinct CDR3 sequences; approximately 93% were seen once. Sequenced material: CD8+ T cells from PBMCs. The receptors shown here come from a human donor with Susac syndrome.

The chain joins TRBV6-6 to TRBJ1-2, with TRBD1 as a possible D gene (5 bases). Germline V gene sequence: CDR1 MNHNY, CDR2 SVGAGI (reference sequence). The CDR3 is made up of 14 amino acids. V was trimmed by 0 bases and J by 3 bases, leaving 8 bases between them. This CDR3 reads CASSYSMGDYGYTF. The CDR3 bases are TGTGCCAGCAGTTACTCGATGGGGGACTATGGCTACACCTTC.

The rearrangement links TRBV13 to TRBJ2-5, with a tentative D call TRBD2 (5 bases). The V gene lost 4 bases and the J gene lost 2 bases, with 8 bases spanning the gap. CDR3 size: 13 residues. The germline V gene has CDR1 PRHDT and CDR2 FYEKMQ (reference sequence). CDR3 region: CASSSGMQETQYF. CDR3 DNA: TGTGCCAGCAGCTCGGGGATGCAAGAGACCCAGTACTTC.

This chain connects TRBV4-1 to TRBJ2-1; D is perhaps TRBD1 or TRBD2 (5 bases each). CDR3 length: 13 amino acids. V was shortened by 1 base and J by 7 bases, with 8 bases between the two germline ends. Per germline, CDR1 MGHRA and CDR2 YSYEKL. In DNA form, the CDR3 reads TGCGCCAGCAGCCAAGGAGGGGAGAATGAGCAGTTCTTC. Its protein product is CASSQGGENEQFF.

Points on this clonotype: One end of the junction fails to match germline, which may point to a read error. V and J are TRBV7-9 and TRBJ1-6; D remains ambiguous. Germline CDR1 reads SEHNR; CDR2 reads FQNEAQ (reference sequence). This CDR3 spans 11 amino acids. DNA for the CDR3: TGTGCCAGCAGCTTAGACCTCCGGGCGACCTTT. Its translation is CASSLDLRATF.

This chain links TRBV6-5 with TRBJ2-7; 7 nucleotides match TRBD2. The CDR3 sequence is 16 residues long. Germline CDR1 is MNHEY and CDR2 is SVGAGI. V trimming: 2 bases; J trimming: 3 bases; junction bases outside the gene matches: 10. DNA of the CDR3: TGTGCCAGCAGTTACCAACCGATGGGGGGGGGCTACGAGCAGTACTTC. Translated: CASSYQPMGGGYEQYF.

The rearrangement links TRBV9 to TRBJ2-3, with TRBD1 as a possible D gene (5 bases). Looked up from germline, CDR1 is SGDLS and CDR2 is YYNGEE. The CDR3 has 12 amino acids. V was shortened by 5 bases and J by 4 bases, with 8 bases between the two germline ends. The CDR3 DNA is TGTGCCAGCAGTCCAGGGTCAGATACGCAGTATTTT. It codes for CASSPGSDTQYF.

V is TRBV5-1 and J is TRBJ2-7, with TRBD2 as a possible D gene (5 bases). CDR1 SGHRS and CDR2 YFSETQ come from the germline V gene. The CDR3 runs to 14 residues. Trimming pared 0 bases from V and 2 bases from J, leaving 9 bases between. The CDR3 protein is CASSLEAGTYEQYF. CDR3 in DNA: TGCGCCAGCAGCTTGGAGGCGGGCACCTACGAGCAGTACTTC.

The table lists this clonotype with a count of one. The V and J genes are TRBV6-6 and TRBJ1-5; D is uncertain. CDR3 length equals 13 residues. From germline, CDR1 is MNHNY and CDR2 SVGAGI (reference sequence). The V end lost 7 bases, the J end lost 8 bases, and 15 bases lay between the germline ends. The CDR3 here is CASKTRFMEPQHF. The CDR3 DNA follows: TGTGCCAGCAAGACGAGGTTCATGGAGCCCCAGCATTTT.

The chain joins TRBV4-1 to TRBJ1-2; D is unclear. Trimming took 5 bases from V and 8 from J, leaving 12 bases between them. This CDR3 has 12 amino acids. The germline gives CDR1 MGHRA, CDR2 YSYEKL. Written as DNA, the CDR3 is TGCGCCAGCAGCGAGGGCTCTAGAGGCTACACCTTC. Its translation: CASSEGSRGYTF.

CDR3 DNA: TGTGCCAGCAGCGGGGGGACAGGGAGTACTTGGGAGCAGTTCTTC. Protein: CASSGGTGSTWEQFF. The gene calls are TRBV9 and TRBJ2-1, with TRBD1 identical over 9 bases. The J segment lost 10 bases and the V segment lost 3 bases, leaving 11 bases of the junction unmatched. This CDR3 is 15 amino acids long. Germline lookup yields CDR1 SGDLS and CDR2 YYNGEE.

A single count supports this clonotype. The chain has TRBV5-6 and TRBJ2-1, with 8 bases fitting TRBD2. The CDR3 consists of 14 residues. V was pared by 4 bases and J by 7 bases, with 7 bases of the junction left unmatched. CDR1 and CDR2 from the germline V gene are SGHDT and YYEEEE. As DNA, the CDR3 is TGTGCCAGCAGCCAACGGGGGGGGGCTAATGAGCAGTTCTTC. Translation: CASSQRGGANEQFF.

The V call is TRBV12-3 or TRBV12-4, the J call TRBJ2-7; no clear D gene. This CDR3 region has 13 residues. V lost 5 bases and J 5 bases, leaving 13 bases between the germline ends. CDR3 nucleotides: TGTGCCAGCAGTACGCTACTGCGCGACGAGCAGTACTTC. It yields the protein CASSTLLRDEQYF.

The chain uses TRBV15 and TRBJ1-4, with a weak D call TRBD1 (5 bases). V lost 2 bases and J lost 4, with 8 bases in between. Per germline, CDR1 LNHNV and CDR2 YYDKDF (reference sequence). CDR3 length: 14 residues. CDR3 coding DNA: TGTGCCACCAGCAGACAGGGTAGTAATGAAAAACTGTTTTTT. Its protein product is CATSRQGSNEKLFF. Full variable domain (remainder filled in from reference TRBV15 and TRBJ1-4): DAMVIQNPRYQVTQFGKPVTLSCSQTLNHNVMYWYQQKSSQAPKLLFHYYDKDFNNEADTPDNFQSRRPNTSFCFLDIRSPGLGDTAMYLCATSRQGSNEKLFFGSGTQLSVL.

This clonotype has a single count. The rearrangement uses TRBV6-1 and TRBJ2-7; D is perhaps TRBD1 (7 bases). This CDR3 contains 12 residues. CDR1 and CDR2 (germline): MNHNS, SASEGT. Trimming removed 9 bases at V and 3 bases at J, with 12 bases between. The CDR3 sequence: CASCQGGYEQYF. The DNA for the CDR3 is TGTGCCAGTTGTCAGGGGGGCTACGAGCAGTACTTC.

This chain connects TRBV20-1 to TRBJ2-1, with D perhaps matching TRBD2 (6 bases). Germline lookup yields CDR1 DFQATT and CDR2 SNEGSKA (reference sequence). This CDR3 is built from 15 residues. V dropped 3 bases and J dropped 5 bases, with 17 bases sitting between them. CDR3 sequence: CSASVWGDFNNEQFF. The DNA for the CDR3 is TGCAGTGCTAGTGTGTGGGGGGACTTCAACAATGAGCAGTTCTTC.

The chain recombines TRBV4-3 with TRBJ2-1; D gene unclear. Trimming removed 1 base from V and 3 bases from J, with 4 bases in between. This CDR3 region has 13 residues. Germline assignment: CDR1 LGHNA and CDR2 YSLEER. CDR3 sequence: CASSQGIYNEQFF. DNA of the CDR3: TGCGCCAGCAGCCAAGGGATCTACAATGAGCAGTTCTTC.

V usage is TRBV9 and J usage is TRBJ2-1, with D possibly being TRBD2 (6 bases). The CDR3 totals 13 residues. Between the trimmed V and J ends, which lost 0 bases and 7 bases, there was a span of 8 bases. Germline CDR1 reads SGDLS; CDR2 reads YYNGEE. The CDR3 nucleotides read TGTGCCAGCAGCGTAGGGAGGGAGAATGAGCAGTTCTTC. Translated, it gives CASSVGRENEQFF.

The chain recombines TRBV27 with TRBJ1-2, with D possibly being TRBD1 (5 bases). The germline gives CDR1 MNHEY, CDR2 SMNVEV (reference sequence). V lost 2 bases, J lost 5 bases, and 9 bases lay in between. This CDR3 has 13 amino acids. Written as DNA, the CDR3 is TGTGCCAGCAGTTTAGGGGGTTGGTATGGCTACACCTTC. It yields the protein CASSLGGWYGYTF.

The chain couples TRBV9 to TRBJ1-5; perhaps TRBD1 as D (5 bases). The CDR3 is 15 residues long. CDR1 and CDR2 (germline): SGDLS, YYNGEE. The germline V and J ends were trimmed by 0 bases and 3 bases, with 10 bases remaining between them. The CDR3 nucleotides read TGTGCCAGCAGCGTAGGAGAAGGGGTCAATCAGCCCCAGCATTTT. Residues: CASSVGEGVNQPQHF.

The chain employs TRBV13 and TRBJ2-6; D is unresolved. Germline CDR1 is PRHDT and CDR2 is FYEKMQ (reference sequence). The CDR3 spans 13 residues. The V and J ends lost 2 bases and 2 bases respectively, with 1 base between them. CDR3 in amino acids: CASSLTGANVLTF. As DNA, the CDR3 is TGTGCCAGCAGCTTAACTGGGGCCAACGTCCTGACTTTC.